This T cell receptor beta chain was recorded in a study of PD-1 blockade in classical Hodgkin lymphoma. Every patient relapsed after autologous stem cell transplantation, and brentuximab vedotin exposure varied. The protocol was immunoSEQ multiplex PCR, while the TCRdb copy is restricted to in-frame clones and leaves out a portion. The table has tens of thousands of clones, about 92% seen once. This clone occurred once. The origin of this receptor is a human donor with classical Hodgkin lymphoma. The starting material was peripheral blood mononuclear cells (PBMCs), obtained at baseline.

CDR3 sequence: CASRRGDSAYNEQFF. DNA of the CDR3: TGTGCCAGTAGGAGGGGCGACAGCGCCTACAATGAGCAGTTCTTC. The chain employs TRBV19 and TRBJ2-1; tentatively, D is TRBD1 or TRBD2 (5 bases each). The ends were cut back, 6 bases at V and 2 bases at J, with 14 bases in the middle. This CDR3 region has 15 residues. Germline V gives CDR1 LNHDA, CDR2 SQIVND (reference sequence).